Listed here are 7 T cell receptor beta chains from one sample, sequenced in a study of liver allograft versus peripheral blood T cells. Study summary: Comparing T cell receptor repertoires in transplanted livers with those in recipients' peripheral blood was part of the design.

TCRdb analysed the reads with MiXCR anew, one entry per CDR3 protein. The table lists around 1,700 distinct CDR3 sequences, 15% to 20% of them singletons, with around 9.8% in the top ten. The receptors shown here come from a human patient who had a liver transplant. A share of the T cells may be of graft donor origin.

V gene TRBV19 combines with J gene TRBJ1-5, with 9 bases fitting TRBD1. In germline, CDR1 is LNHDA, CDR2 SQIVND (reference sequence). The junction had 7 bases not matched to a gene; V was cut back by 7 bases and J by 6 bases. There are 14 residues in the CDR3. The CDR3 region is CASNPGTGSQPQHF. Here the CDR3 DNA reads TGTGCCAGTAATCCAGGGACAGGGAGTCAGCCCCAGCATTTT.

This clonotype was detected only a few times. The chain uses TRBV7-6 and TRBJ1-1; a possible D gene is TRBD1 (5 bases). The germline gives CDR1 SGHVS, CDR2 FNYEAQ. Trimming removed 5 bases at V and 1 base at J, with 8 bases between. This CDR3 contains 13 residues. CDR3 in DNA: TGTGCCAGCAGCCCACAGGAGAACACTGAAGCTTTCTTT. It is translated as CASSPQENTEAFF.

On this clonotype: A much larger clone lies a single base off, so this may be a read error. V is TRBV6-5 and J is TRBJ1-4, with D possibly TRBD1 on 5 matching bases. Germline CDR1 is MNHEY and CDR2 is SVGAGI. The length of the CDR3 is 15 residues. As DNA, the CDR3 is TGTGCCAACAGTTACTCTAGGGCCGGGGGTGAAAAACTGTTTTTT. Encoded protein: CANSYSRAGGEKLFF.

This clonotype is labeled as medium-sized. The chain is built from TRBV7-9 and TRBJ2-3; D remains ambiguous. CDR1 is SEHNR and CDR2 is FQNEAQ in the germline V gene (reference sequence). The CDR3 runs to 15 residues. V was shortened by 2 bases and J by 4 bases, with 13 bases between the two germline ends. This CDR3 is CASSLFPDIADTQYF. The CDR3 DNA sequence: TGTGCCAGCAGCTTATTCCCCGACATCGCAGATACGCAGTATTTT.

In its sample, this clonotype ranks as large. The rearrangement joins TRBV5-6 to TRBJ1-2, with TRBD1 as a possible D gene (5 bases). The CDR3 spans 13 residues. CDR1 and CDR2 (germline): SGHDT, YYEEEE. V gave up 6 bases and J gave up 8 bases, with 17 bases separating them. The CDR3: CASNPTGQRGYTF. CDR3 coding DNA: TGTGCCAGCAACCCCACGGGGCAGAGAGGCTACACCTTC.

This clonotype is medium-sized within its sample. CDR3 bases: TGTGCCAGCAGTTTGGAGGGACCCAATCAGCCCCAGCATTTT. As protein: CASSLEGPNQPQHF. This rearrangement joins TRBV27 to TRBJ1-5; D perhaps matches TRBD1 (5 bases). The germline V gene has CDR1 MNHEY and CDR2 SMNVEV (reference sequence). Trimming shortened V by 3 bases and J by 3 bases, and 9 bases separated the two germline ends. This CDR3 comprises 14 residues.

This clonotype has a single count. The rearrangement uses TRBV18 and TRBJ1-2, with 8 positions matching TRBD1. The germline V gene has CDR1 KGHSH and CDR2 LQKENI. This CDR3 is built from 14 residues. Losses at the gene ends were 4 bases for V and 4 bases for J; bases not matched to a gene: 5. The CDR3 loop is CASSLGQEIYGYTF. The CDR3 bases are TGTGCCAGCTCACTGGGACAGGAGATCTATGGCTACACCTTC. Looking up the rest from reference TRBV18 and TRBJ1-2 gives the full variable domain: NAGVMQNPRHLVRRRGQEARLRCSPMKGHSHVYWYRQLPEEGLKFMVYLQKENIIDESGMPKERFSAEFPKEGPSILRIQQVVRGDSAAYFCASSLGQEIYGYTFGSGTRLTVV.